This T cell receptor (beta chain) appears in the sequencing data of a study of T cells in Graves' hyperthyroidism and ophthalmopathy. Across the whole study: Peripheral blood was collected at initial diagnosis, before any treatment.

Per the germline V gene, CDR1 is SGHTS and CDR2 is YDEGEE. With 6 bases removed from V and 4 bases from J, the gap between germline ends came to 19 bases. CDR3 length equals 15 residues. Of note for this clonotype: Its antigen remains unidentified.

Researchers took RNA transcripts and amplified the TCR beta CDR3 regions from them. First-round RT-PCR of the TCR CDR3 relied on the HTBI primer set. TCRdb independently ran MiXCR on the multiplex PCR reads; one entry per CDR3 protein. The data contain almost 500,000 distinct CDR3 sequences, approximately 23% of them singletons. Study findings and constraints: Among thyroid clonotypes expanded above 0.001, most also appeared in blood. A model of 13 V-J features distinguished ophthalmopathy from stable hyperthyroidism.

The TCR was taken from an older woman with Graves' ophthalmopathy. The V and J genes are TRBV5-8 and TRBJ1-2; D call uncertain. Sequencing used blood. The CDR3 loop is CASIPRDVGSYGYTF. The CDR3 DNA follows: TGTGCCAGCATCCCTCGAGACGTGGGGAGCTATGGCTACACCTTC.